This T cell receptor beta chain emerged from a study of blood T cell repertoires in COVID-19. The CDR3 sequence is 15 residues long. Germline V lookup: CDR1 SNHLY, CDR2 FYNNEI. V shed 0 bases and J 5 bases; nucleotides not matched to a gene: 4. Sequencing used immunoSEQ multiplex PCR; TCRdb keeps in-frame clones, though not all of them. Among 200,000 to 250,000 clones listed, 86% were seen once. Sequenced input: PBMCs or T cells enriched from blood (not recorded which). The chain joins TRBV2 to TRBJ2-1; TRBD2 matches 7 bases. The TCR sequence derives from a woman in her forties or fifties in a cohort exposed to, infected with or recovered from COVID-19 (not recorded which). DNA of the CDR3: TGTGCCAGCAGTGAAGCAATCGCGGGGGACAATGAGCAGTTCTTC. This gives the protein CASSEAIAGDNEQFF.